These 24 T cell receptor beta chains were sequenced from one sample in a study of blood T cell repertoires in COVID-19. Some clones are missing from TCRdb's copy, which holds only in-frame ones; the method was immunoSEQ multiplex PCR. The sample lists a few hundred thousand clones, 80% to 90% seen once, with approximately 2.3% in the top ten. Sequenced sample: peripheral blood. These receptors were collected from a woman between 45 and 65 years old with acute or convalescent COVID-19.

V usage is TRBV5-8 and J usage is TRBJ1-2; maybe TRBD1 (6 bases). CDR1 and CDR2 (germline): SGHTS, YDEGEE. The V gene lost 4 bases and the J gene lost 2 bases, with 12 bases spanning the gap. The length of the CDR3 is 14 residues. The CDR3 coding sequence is TGTGCCAGCAGCCGTACAGGGATAAACTATGGCTACACCTTC. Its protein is CASSRTGINYGYTF.

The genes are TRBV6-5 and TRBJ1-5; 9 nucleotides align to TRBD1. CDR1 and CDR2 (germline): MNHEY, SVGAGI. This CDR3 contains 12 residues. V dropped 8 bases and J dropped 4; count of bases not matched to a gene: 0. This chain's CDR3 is CASGQGNQPQHF. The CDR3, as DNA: TGTGCCAGCGGACAGGGGAATCAGCCCCAGCATTTT.

Written as DNA, the CDR3 is TGTGCCAGCTTTCCAAGGGGGACGAACACTGAAGCTTTCTTT. As protein: CASFPRGTNTEAFF. The rearrangement uses TRBV6-5 and TRBJ1-1; possibly TRBD1 for D (6 bases). The CDR3 loop spans 14 amino acids. The germline CDR1 and CDR2 sequences are MNHEY and SVGAGI. V was trimmed by 8 bases and J by 1 base, leaving 14 bases between them.

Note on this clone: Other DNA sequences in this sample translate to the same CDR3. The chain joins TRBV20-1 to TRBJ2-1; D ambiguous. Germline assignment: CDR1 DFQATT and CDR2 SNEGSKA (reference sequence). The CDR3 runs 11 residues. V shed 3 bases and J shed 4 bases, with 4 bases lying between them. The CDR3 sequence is CSARLYNEQFF. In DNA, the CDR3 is TGCAGTGCTAGGCTATACAATGAGCAGTTCTTC.

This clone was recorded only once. CDR3 DNA sequence: TGCGCCAGCAAGTTGGCGGGAGCACGGGAGCAGTACTTC. This translates into CASKLAGAREQYF. The rearrangement joins TRBV5-1 to TRBJ2-7, with 7 bases identical to TRBD2. CDR1 is SGHRS, CDR2 YFSETQ, per germline. V lost 6 bases to trimming and J lost 7 bases; unmatched junction nucleotides: 10. The CDR3 consists of 13 residues.

The CDR3 DNA sequence: TGTGCCAGCAGCGTAGATAGCAGGGTTGCTTTCTTT. It translates to CASSVDSRVAFF. V is TRBV9 and J is TRBJ1-1; maybe TRBD1 (5 bases). The CDR3 totals 12 residues. V dropped 0 bases and J dropped 11 bases, with 11 bases sitting between them. The germline gives CDR1 SGDLS, CDR2 YYNGEE.

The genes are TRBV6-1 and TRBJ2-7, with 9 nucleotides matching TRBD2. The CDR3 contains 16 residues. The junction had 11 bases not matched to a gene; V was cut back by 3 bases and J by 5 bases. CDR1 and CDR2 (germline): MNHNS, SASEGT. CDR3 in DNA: TGTGCCAGCAGTGACCGGACGGAGATAGCGGGAGACGAGCAGTACTTC. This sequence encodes CASSDRTEIAGDEQYF.

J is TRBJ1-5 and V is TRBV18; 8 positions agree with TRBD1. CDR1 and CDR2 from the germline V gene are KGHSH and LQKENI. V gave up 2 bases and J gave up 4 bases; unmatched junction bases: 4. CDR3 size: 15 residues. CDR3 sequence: CASSPSHRGNQPQHF. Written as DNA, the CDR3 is TGTGCCAGCTCACCAAGTCACAGGGGGAATCAGCCCCAGCATTTT.

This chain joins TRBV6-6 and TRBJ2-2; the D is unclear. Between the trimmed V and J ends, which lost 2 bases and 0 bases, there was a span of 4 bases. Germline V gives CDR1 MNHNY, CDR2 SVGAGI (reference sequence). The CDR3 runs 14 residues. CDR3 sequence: CASSYRPNTGELFF. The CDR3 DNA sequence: TGTGCCAGCAGTTACCGTCCGAACACCGGGGAGCTGTTTTTT.

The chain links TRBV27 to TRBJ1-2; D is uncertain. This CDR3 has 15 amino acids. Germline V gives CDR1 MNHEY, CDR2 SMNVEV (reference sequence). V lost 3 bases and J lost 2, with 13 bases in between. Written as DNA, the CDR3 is TGTGCCAGCAGTTTGATAGGAGGCCCCAACTATGGCTACACCTTC. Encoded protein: CASSLIGGPNYGYTF.

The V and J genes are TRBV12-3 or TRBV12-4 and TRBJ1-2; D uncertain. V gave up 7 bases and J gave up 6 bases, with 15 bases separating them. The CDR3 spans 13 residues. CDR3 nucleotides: TGTGCCAGCACCCCCCGGGTCTCGGATGGCTACACCTTC. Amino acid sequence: CASTPRVSDGYTF.

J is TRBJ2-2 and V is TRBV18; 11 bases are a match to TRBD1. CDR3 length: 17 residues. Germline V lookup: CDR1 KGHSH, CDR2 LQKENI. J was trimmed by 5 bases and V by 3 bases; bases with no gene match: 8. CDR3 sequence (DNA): TGTGCCAGCTCACCGGGAGCTGGACAGGGGGCGACCGGGGAGCTGTTTTTT. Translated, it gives CASSPGAGQGATGELFF.

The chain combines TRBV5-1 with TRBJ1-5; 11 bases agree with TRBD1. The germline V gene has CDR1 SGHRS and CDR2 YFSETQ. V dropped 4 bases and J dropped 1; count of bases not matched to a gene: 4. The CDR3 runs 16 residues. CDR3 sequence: CASSRGTGGSNQPQHF. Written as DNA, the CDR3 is TGCGCCAGCAGCCGCGGGACAGGGGGGAGCAATCAGCCCCAGCATTTT. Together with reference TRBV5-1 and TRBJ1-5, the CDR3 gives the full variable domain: KAGVTQTPRYLIKTRGQQVTLSCSPISGHRSVSWYQQTPGQGLQFLFEYFSETQRNKGNFPGRFSGRQFSNSRSEMNVSTLELGDSALYLCASSRGTGGSNQPQHFGDGTRLSIL.

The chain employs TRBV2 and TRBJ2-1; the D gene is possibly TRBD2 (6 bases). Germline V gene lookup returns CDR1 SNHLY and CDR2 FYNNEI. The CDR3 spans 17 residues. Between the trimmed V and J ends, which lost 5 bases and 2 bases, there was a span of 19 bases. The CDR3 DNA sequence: TGTGCCAGCAGTCAAAGCGGTTCCGGGACTCCCTACAATGAGCAGTTCTTC. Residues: CASSQSGSGTPYNEQFF. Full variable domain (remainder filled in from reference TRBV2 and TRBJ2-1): EPEVTQTPSHQVTQMGQEVILRCVPISNHLYFYWYRQILGQKVEFLVSFYNNEISEKSEIFDDQFSVERPDGSNFTLKIRSTKLEDSAMYFCASSQSGSGTPYNEQFFGPGTRLTVL.

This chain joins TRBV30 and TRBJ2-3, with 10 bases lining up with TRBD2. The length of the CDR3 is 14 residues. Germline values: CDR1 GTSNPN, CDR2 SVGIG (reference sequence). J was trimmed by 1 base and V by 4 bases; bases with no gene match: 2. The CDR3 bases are TGTGCCTGGACACTAGCGGGACGCACAGATACGCAGTATTTT. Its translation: CAWTLAGRTDTQYF.

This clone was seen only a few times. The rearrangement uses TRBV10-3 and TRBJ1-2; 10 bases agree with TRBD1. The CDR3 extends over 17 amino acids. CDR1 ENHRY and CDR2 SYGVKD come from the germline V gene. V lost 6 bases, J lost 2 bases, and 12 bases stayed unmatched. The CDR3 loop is CAIRGEPGTGVNYGYTF. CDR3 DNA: TGTGCCATCAGGGGAGAGCCAGGGACAGGGGTAAACTATGGCTACACCTTC.

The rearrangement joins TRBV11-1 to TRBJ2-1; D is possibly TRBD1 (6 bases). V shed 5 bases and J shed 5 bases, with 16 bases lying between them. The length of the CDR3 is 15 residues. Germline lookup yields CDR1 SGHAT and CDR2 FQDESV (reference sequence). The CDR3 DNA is TGTGCCAGCAGCGACAGGACTGGCCAAAACAATGAGCAGTTCTTC. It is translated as CASSDRTGQNNEQFF.

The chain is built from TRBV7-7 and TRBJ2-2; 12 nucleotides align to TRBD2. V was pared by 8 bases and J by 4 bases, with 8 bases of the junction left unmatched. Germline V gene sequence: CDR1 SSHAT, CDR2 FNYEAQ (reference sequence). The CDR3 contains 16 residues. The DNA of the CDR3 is TGTGCCAGCGGTCCAGGACTAGCGGGAACCACCGGGGAGCTGTTTTTT. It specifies CASGPGLAGTTGELFF.

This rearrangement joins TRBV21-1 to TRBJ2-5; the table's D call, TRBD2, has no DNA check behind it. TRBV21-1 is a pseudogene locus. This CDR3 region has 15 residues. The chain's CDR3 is CASSSPSGHQETQYF. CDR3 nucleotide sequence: TGTGCCAGCAGCTCCCCTAGCGGGCACCAAGAGACCCAGTACTTC.

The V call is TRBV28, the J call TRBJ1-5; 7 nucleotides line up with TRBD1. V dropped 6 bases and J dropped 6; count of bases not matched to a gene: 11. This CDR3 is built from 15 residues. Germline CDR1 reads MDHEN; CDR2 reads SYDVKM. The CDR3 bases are TGTGCCAGCAGGAACCAGGGGGAGAGGAGTCAGCCCCAGCATTTT. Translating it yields CASRNQGERSQPQHF.

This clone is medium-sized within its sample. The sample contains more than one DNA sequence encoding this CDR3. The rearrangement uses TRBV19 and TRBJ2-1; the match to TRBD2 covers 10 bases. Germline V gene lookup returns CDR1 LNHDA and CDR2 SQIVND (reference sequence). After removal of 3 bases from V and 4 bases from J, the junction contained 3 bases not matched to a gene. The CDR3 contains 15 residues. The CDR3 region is CASSITSGAYNEQFF. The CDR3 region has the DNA TGTGCCAGTAGTATCACTAGCGGGGCGTACAATGAGCAGTTCTTC.

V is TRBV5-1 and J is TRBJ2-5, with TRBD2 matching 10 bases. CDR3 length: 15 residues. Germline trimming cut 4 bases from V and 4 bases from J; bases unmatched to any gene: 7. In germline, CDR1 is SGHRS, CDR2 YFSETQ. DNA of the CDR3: TGCGCCAGCAGCCCGATAGCGGGAGGTGCAGAGACCCAGTACTTC. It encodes CASSPIAGGAETQYF.

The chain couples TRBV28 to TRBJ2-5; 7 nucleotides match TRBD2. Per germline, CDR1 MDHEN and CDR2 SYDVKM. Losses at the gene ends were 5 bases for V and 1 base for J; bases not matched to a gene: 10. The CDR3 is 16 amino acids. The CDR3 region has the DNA TGTGCCAGCAGTGCTTTACTAGCGCAAACCCAAGAGACCCAGTACTTC. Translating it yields CASSALLAQTQETQYF.

The CDR3 DNA follows: TGTGCCAGCAGCCCCCTCCGGCGGGAAGAGACCCAGTACTTC. Translating gives CASSPLRREETQYF. The chain combines TRBV7-9 with TRBJ2-5; weak D call: TRBD2 (5 bases). Germline V gene sequence: CDR1 SEHNR, CDR2 FQNEAQ (reference sequence). Trimming took off 5 bases at V and 3 bases at J, with 13 bases between the two ends. The CDR3 extends over 14 amino acids. Full variable domain (missing parts from reference TRBV7-9 and TRBJ2-5): DTGVSQNPRHKITKRGQNVTFRCDPISEHNRLYWYRQTLGQGPEFLTYFQNEAQLEKSRLLSDRFSAERPKGSFSTLEIQRTEQGDSAMYLCASSPLRREETQYFGPGTRLLVL.